This T cell receptor beta chain stems from a study of T cell repertoires in cytomegalovirus infection. About the research overall: CMV epitopes used comprised recently identified HLA-C-restricted ones and well-studied HLA-B-restricted ones. Evidence of both CMV infection and a matching HLA type came from public TCR beta signatures. Overall study results and limits: Totalled public TCR beta family frequency picked out people who carried CMV plus the relevant HLA.

This clonotype was found a few times. Its target is not known. TCRdb processed the reads anew with MiXCR; each CDR3 protein has one entry. The repertoire holds some 350,000 distinct CDR3 sequences, with 25% to 30% as singletons. CDR3 size: 12 residues. Germline CDR1 and CDR2: SGHRS and YFSETQ. V was trimmed by 3 bases and J by 2 bases, leaving 4 bases between them. This specimen consisted of cultured PBMCs, obtained from culture after CMV antigen stimulation. The clonotype comes from a human donor in good health (CMV status not recorded). Some clones in this sample may be carry-over from other donors' samples. The chain couples TRBV5-1 to TRBJ2-3; D gene ambiguous. Written as DNA, the CDR3 is TGCGCCAGCAGCTATGACACAGATACGCAGTATTTT. It translates to CASSYDTDTQYF.